This TCR beta chain appears in the sequencing data of a study of radiation and T cells in renal cell carcinoma (dated by TCRdb to 2020 to 2022). Background for the entire study: In total, some 50 samples underwent TCR beta sequencing: 25 or so tumors plus 27 peripheral blood samples. The final blood draw was performed at 4 weeks after radiation, at the same time as nephrectomy. Across all 55 or so samples, around 4,000,000 unique CDR3 nucleotide sequences encoding 2,658,974 unique CDR3 amino acid sequences were identified. Broader findings and caveats from the paper: Because no pretreatment tumor biopsies were available, whether clonotypes were present in the tumor at baseline could not be determined. An increase in top tumor clonotypes in blood was observed from baseline to 2 weeks post-radiation, followed by contraction by 4 weeks, which was taken to suggest transient expansion of tumor-resident clones. Effects of radiation dose or scheduling on the TCR repertoire could not be addressed with the single-armed trial design. Tracking of blood repertoire dynamics stopped at three to four weeks after treatment, with no follow-up past that point.

The time point label of this sample denotes: blood 4 weeks post-SBRT, at nephrectomy. The sample's treatment or condition label, in plain terms: 15 Gy SBRT to primary tumor, nephrectomy 4 weeks later. Samples were obtained from a clinical trial, in which 15 Gy stereotactic body radiation therapy was delivered to primary renal cell carcinomas and nephrectomy was performed 4 weeks later. To follow tumor-enriched clonotypes, serial peripheral blood was collected from radiation-treated patients at baseline and at 2 weeks and 4 weeks after SBRT. Renal cell carcinoma with clear cell pathology was present in all patients. The QIAamp DNA Blood Mini Kit (Qiagen) was used to prepare genomic DNA for TCR sequencing. Only samples passing all quality control checks were included in the analyses. The immunoSEQ kit was used, according to the manufacturer's recommendations, to generate TCR beta libraries from genomic DNA. Library preparation used a first multiplex PCR with proprietary primers, then a second PCR adding unique barcodes, with bead cleanups after each round. Each sample batch included a kit-provided positive control reaction and a negative control reaction. The final libraries were assessed on an Agilent 4200 TapeStation D1000 ScreenTape, pooled by volume, and quantified by qPCR. An Illumina NextSeq500 fitted with a MidOutput 150-cycle cartridge performed the sequencing, running 156 Read1 cycles and 15 Index1 cycles with the kit's custom primers. The pooled library was loaded at around 1 pM with an approximately 18% PhiX control spike-in. The published analysis was carried out like this. Vendor-processed data were analyzed in R, and a clonotype was defined as all T cells sharing the same CDR3 nucleotide sequence. For clone abundance analyses, frequencies were normalized to the 10,000 most abundant clones per sample. Public T cell clones, which averaged fewer than five per sample, were excluded before analysis. A difference in abundance of at least 32-fold between compartments was used to define tumor-enriched and baseline blood-enriched clonotypes. Clonotypes expanded or contracted between blood time points were identified with a beta-binomial differential abundance model. The Baroni-Urbani and Buser coefficient was used to measure tumor-blood repertoire similarity, and groups were compared with two-tailed Wilcoxon tests in R. TCRdb provides this immuneACCESS table in a form limited to in-frame rearrangements. Some clones are lacking; in checked studies, under half of them reflect an unresolved V gene, and why the rest are absent is not known. The V and J calls and clone size are taken from that table; D and trimming were inferred from the DNA. The sample table shows around 180,000 clones, and less than 90% are seen once. About 10% of the sample belongs to the ten largest clones.

V loses 0 bases of germline sequence and J loses 2 bases, and the interval between the two ends is 10 bases. Looking up the germline V gene yields CDR1 SGHRS and CDR2 YFSETQ. Its CDR3 holds 15 amino acids, cysteine through phenylalanine. The CDR3 DNA has 45 bases and is translated from base 1. Of note for this clone: Which antigen it targets is not known. Base qualities are not recorded, but no much larger clone differs from it by a single base.

The source was blood, collected from a patient whose treatment included radiotherapy and nephrectomy. The receptor was derived from a woman in her forties or fifties with renal cell carcinoma. Here the chain combines TRBV5-1 and TRBJ2-3; tentative D gene TRBD1, with 6 bases matching. The DNA sequence is given as TGCGCCAGCAGCTTGGGGGGACACCCCACAGATACGCAGTATTTT. It codes for CASSLGGHPTDTQYF.